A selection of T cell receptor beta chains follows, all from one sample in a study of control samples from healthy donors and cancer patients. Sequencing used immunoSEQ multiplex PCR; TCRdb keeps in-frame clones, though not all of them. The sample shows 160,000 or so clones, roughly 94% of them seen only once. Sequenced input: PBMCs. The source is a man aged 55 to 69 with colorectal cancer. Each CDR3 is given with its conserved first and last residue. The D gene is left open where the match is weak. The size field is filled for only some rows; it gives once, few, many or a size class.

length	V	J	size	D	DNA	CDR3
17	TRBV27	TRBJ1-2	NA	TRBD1	TGTGCCAGCAGTTTATCTTACGCGACAGGGCGGTATGATGGCTACACCTTC	CASSLSYATGRYDGYTF
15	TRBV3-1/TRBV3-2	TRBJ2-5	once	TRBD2	TGTGCCAGCAGCCAAGATGAGTCCGGGAGGGAGACCCAGTACTTC	CASSQDESGRETQYF
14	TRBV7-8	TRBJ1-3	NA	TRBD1	TGTGCCAGCAGCAAAGAGGGGGCGGGAAGCACCATATATTTT	CASSKEGAGSTIYF
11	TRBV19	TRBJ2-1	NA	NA	TGTGCCAGTAGAAATCAGAATGAGCAGTTCTTC	CASRNQNEQFF
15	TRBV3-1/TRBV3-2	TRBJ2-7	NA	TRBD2	TGTGCCAGCAGCCGCCGGGGGGGCCTGAAATCCGAGCAGTACTTC	CASSRRGGLKSEQYF
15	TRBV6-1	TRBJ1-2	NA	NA	TGTGCCAGCAGTGAACCCCTGGGCATGCGGTATGGCTACACCTTC	CASSEPLGMRYGYTF
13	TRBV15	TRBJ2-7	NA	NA	TGTGCCACCGCAACGGGACTTGCCTACGAGCAGTACTTC	CATATGLAYEQYF
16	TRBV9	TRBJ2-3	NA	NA	TGTGCCAGCAGCAAATGGACCATAGCTAGCACAGATACGCAGTATTTT	CASSKWTIASTDTQYF
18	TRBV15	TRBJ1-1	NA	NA	TGTGCCACCAGCCGAGGGGGAGTAAACAGGGAGTTTCGGACTGAAGCTTTCTTT	CATSRGGVNREFRTEAFF
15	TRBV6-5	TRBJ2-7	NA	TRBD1	TGTGCCAGCAGCATTACAGGGACAGGGGCCGTCGAGCAGTACTTC	CASSITGTGAVEQYF
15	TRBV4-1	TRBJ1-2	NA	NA	TGCGCCAGCAGCCAAGAAGGCGGGAGCGGGTATGGCTACACCTTC	CASSQEGGSGYGYTF
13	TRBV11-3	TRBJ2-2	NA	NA	TGTGCCAGCAGCTTAGGGGTAACCGGGGAGCTGTTTTTT	CASSLGVTGELFF
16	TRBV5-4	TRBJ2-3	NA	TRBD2	TGTGCCAGCAGCTTGGTCCGGGGGGGAGGCACAGATACGCAGTATTTT	CASSLVRGGGTDTQYF
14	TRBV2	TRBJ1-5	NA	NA	TGTGCCAGCAGTGAAGGGGGTCTGGGTCAGCCCCAGCATTTT	CASSEGGLGQPQHF
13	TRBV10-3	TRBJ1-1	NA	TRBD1	TGTGCCTCCTGGGACAGGGAGAACACTGAAGCTTTCTTT	CASWDRENTEAFF
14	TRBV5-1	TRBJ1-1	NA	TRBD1	TGCGCCAGCAGCTTGGGACAGGGGGTTTCTGAAGCTTTCTTT	CASSLGQGVSEAFF
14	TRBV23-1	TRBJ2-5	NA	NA	TGCGCCAGCAGTCAAACCGACAGGTGGGAGACCCAGTACTTC	CASSQTDRWETQYF
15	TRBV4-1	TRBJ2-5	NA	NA	TGCGCCAGCAGCCAAGGGAACAGGGAGATGGAGACCCAGTACTTC	CASSQGNREMETQYF
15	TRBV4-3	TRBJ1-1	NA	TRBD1	TGCGCCAGCAGCCGGGACAGGGGGCGGGACACTGAAGCTTTCTTT	CASSRDRGRDTEAFF
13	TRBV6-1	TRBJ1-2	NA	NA	TGTGCCAGCAGTGAAGCAACAGGGAAGGGCTACACCTTC	CASSEATGKGYTF
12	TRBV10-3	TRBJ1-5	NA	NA	TGTGCCGCAGGGCCCCTTAATCAGCCCCAGCATTTT	CAAGPLNQPQHF
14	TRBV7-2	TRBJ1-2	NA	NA	TGTGCCAGCAACCTACAGGGACTTAACTATGGCTACACCTTC	CASNLQGLNYGYTF
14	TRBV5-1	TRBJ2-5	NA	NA	TGCGCCAGCAGCTTGGAGGGTACCGGAGAGACCCAGTACTTC	CASSLEGTGETQYF
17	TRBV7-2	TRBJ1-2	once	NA	TGTGCCAGCACCGTAGGAGGGGCGGTTTCAGCTAACTATGGCTACACCTTC	CASTVGGAVSANYGYTF
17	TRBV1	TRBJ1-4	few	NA	TGCACCAGCAGCCAAGATGAACAGGCCAGGAGGGGTGAAAAACTGTTTTTT	CTSSQDEQARRGEKLFF
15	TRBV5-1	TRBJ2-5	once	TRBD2	TGCGCCAGCAGCGGACTAGCGGGGGCCCAAGAGACCCAGTACTTC	CASSGLAGAQETQYF
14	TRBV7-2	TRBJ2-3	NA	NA	TGTGCCAGCACCCTGAGGCAGAGCACAGATACGCAGTATTTT	CASTLRQSTDTQYF
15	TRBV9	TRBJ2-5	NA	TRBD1	TGTGCCAGCAGCGTAGCGGCAGGGGGTCAAGAGACCCAGTACTTC	CASSVAAGGQETQYF
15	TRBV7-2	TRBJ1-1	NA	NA	TGTGCCAGCAGCTACCGTATCGGGGGAAGCACTGAAGCTTTCTTT	CASSYRIGGSTEAFF
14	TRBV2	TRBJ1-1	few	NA	TGTGCCAGCAGTGAGTGGGGGGCGAACACTGAAGCTTTCTTT	CASSEWGANTEAFF